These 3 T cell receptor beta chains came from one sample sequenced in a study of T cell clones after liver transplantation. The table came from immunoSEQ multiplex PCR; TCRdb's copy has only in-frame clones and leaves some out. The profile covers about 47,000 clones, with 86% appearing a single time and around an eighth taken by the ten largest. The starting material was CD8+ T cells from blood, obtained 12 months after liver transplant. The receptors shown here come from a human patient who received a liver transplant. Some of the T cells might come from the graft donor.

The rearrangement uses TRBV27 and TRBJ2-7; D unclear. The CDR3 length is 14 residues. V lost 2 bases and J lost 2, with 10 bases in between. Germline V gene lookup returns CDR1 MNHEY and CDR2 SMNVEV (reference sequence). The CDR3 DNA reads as TGTGCCAGCAGTTTAGATGGGCTTCCCTACGAGCAGTACTTC. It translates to CASSLDGLPYEQYF.

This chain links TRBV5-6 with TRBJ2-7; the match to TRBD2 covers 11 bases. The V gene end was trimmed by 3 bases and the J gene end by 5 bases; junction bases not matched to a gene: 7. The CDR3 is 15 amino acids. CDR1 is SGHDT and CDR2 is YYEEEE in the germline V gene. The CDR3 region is CASSWRLAGTHEQYF. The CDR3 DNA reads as TGTGCCAGCAGCTGGAGACTAGCGGGAACCCACGAGCAGTACTTC.

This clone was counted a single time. The CDR3 bases are TGCAGCGCTGACAGGGGCCACGAGCAGTACTTC. It is translated as CSADRGHEQYF. This sequence joins TRBV29-1 and TRBJ2-7; 8 bases are shared with TRBD1. Germline V gives CDR1 SQVTM, CDR2 ANQGSEA. This CDR3 comprises 11 residues. The J segment lost 5 bases and the V segment lost 7 bases, leaving 4 bases of the junction unmatched.